Below are 10 T cell receptor beta chains sequenced from a single sample in a study of blood T cell repertoires in COVID-19 (dated by TCRdb to 2020 to 2022). Libraries came from the immunoSEQ multiplex PCR assay. TCRdb took over this immuneACCESS table, retaining in-frame rearrangements with V and J assigned. Such tables are incomplete; in checked studies, under half of the missing clones stem from an unresolved V gene, and the remainder is unexplained. Here the sample has 75,000 to 100,000 clones; 75% to 90% occur a single time. Approximately 1.6% of the sample rests with the top ten. The sample was peripheral blood. These receptors originate from an elderly man with acute or convalescent COVID-19.

This rearrangement joins TRBV6-2 or TRBV6-3 to TRBJ2-3; 7 bases line up with TRBD1. Germline V gene sequence: CDR1 MNHEY, CDR2 SVGEGT. The V segment lost 5 bases and the J segment 2 bases; nucleotides outside the gene matches: 7. The CDR3 extends over 15 amino acids. The CDR3 loop reads CASSPGQPSTDTQYF. The CDR3 DNA is TGTGCCAGCAGTCCGGGACAGCCGTCCACAGATACGCAGTATTTT.

The chain carries TRBV28 and TRBJ2-2; TRBD1 aligns across 8 bases. Germline CDR1 reads MDHEN; CDR2 reads SYDVKM. Germline trimming cut 4 bases from V and 5 bases from J; bases unmatched to any gene: 6. This CDR3 has 15 amino acids. The CDR3 loop reads CASSSYRGKTGELFF. The CDR3 DNA follows: TGTGCCAGCAGTTCGTACAGGGGGAAAACCGGGGAGCTGTTTTTT.

The chain couples TRBV19 to TRBJ2-3; the match to TRBD2 covers 9 bases. The J segment lost 11 bases and the V segment lost 2 bases, leaving 17 bases of the junction unmatched. CDR3 length equals 17 residues. In germline, CDR1 is LNHDA, CDR2 SQIVND (reference sequence). DNA of the CDR3: TGTGCCAGTAGTATAAGGTTGCTAGCGGGATTCCGAGGACAGCAGTATTTT. As protein: CASSIRLLAGFRGQQYF. The full variable domain, rest sourced from reference TRBV19 and TRBJ2-3, is DGGITQSPKYLFRKEGQNVTLSCEQNLNHDAMYWYRQDPGQGLRLIYYSQIVNDFQKGDIAEGYSVSREKKESFPLTVTSAQKNPTAFYLCASSIRLLAGFRGQQYFGPGTRLTVL.

This clone was seen only a few times. The gene calls are TRBV19 and TRBJ2-2; 13 positions match TRBD2. With V trimmed by 1 base and J by 4 bases, 9 bases remained unmatched. CDR3 length: 19 amino acids. CDR1 LNHDA and CDR2 SQIVND come from the germline V gene (reference sequence). The CDR3 region has the DNA TGTGCCAGTAGTATAGGAGTACTAGCGGGAGGGACTGGCACCGGGGAGCTGTTTTTT. Protein: CASSIGVLAGGTGTGELFF.

This clone has just one count. The chain employs TRBV3-1 (or the pseudogene TRBV3-2) and TRBJ2-3; TRBD2 matches 8 bases. CDR1 and CDR2 (germline): LGHDT, YNNKEL (reference sequence). The CDR3 sequence is 18 residues long. V was pared by 0 bases and J by 0 bases, with 8 bases of the junction left unmatched. CDR3 DNA: TGTGCCAGCAGCCAAGAGAGGGCCAGCGGGAGAAGCACAGATACGCAGTATTTT. This sequence encodes CASSQERASGRSTDTQYF.

The chain employs TRBV19 and TRBJ1-5; 9 positions match TRBD1. The V segment lost 6 bases and the J segment 2 bases; nucleotides outside the gene matches: 5. The germline V gene has CDR1 LNHDA and CDR2 SQIVND (reference sequence). The CDR3 spans 15 residues. CDR3: CASRTRDRGNQPQHF. The CDR3 nucleotides read TGTGCCAGTAGGACCCGGGACAGGGGCAATCAGCCCCAGCATTTT.

The genes are TRBV2 and TRBJ1-1; TRBD1 aligns across 9 bases. CDR1 SNHLY and CDR2 FYNNEI come from the germline V gene. With V trimmed by 5 bases and J by 11 bases, 6 bases remained unmatched. This CDR3 has 12 residues. DNA of the CDR3: TGTGCCAGCAGTACCGGGACAGGGTTGGCTTTCTTT. It codes for CASSTGTGLAFF.

In DNA form, the CDR3 reads TGTGCCAGCAGCGCAGTCACAGGAGCCTCTGGAAACACCATATATTTT. This encodes CASSAVTGASGNTIYF. The chain links TRBV9 to TRBJ1-3; the D gene is possibly TRBD1 (5 bases). V was shortened by 3 bases and J by 0 bases, with 13 bases between the two germline ends. The CDR3 is made up of 16 amino acids. In germline, CDR1 is SGDLS, CDR2 YYNGEE.

Only one count was recorded for this clone. The chain uses TRBV10-1 and TRBJ2-1, with D maybe TRBD1 (5 bases). The length of the CDR3 is 15 residues. Trimming pared 6 bases from V and 1 base from J, leaving 13 bases between. Germline-derived CDR1 and CDR2 are WNHNN and SYGVQD (reference sequence). The CDR3 DNA reads TGCGCCAGCAGCGTACAGGTGCCATCCTACAATGAGCAGTTCTTC. Its translation is CASSVQVPSYNEQFF.

The V gene is TRBV6-1, the J gene TRBJ2-2, with D possibly being TRBD1 (6 bases). Trimming stripped 3 bases from V and 1 base from J, with 12 bases between. Germline assignment: CDR1 MNHNS and CDR2 SASEGT. This CDR3 spans 16 amino acids. In DNA, the CDR3 is TGTGCCAGCAGTGAGAGCCAGGGGCGGAACACCGGGGAGCTGTTTTTT. It is translated as CASSESQGRNTGELFF.